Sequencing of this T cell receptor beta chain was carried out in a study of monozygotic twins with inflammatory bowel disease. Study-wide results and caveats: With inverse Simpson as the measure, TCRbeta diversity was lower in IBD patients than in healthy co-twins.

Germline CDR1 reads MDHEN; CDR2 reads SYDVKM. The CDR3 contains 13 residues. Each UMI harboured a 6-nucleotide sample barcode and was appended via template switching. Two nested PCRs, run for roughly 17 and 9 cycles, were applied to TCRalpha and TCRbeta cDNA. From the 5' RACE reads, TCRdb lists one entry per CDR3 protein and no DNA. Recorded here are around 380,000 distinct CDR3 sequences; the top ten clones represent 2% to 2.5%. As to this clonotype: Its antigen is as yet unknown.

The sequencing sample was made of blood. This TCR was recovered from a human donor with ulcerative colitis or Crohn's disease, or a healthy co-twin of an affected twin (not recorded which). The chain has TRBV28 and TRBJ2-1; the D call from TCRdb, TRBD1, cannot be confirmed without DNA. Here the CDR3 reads CASSRTGGVEQFF.